This T cell receptor (beta chain) is drawn from a study of OX40 agonist ivuxolimab in advanced cancers. The study, taken as a whole, reports: Patients with a partial response at 0.1-3.0 mg/kg had among the lowest clonal expansion. Some nonresponders likewise displayed low normalized T-cell clonal expansion. Dose levels from 0.1 to 3.0 mg/kg saw CD4+ and CD8+ blood T cells expand clonally by week 6.

A word on this clone: Its cognate antigen is unknown.

Germline values: CDR1 LNHDA, CDR2 SQIVND (reference sequence). V was pared by 5 bases and J by 3 bases, with 14 bases between. The CDR3 runs to 14 residues. Libraries were prepared by immunoSEQ multiplex PCR; TCRdb keeps only in-frame clonotypes and omits some of them. Among about 63,000 clones listed, approximately 86% were seen once. The chain joins TRBV19 to TRBJ2-7; D gene unclear. The specimen comprised CD4+ or CD8+ T cells sorted from blood, sampled in a trial of the OX40 agonist ivuxolimab. This TCR came from an adult with an advanced solid tumor such as melanoma, head and neck, liver or kidney cancer. The CDR3 bases are TGTGCCAGTAGTGACGGAGATTCCCACTACGAGCAGTACTTC. This gives the protein CASSDGDSHYEQYF.